The sample holds a few counts of the clone carrying this TCR beta chain. This record belongs to a study of blood T cell repertoires in COVID-19. On the study more broadly: Both acute and convalescent COVID-19 samples were obtained from the United States, Italy and Spain. T cells, B-cell-depleted T cells, or PBMCs supplied cDNA or gDNA.

CDR1 SEHNR and CDR2 FQNEAQ come from the germline V gene (reference sequence). The V end was cut by 2 bases, the J end by 1 base, with 15 bases between. This CDR3 is built from 18 residues. Original handling: Estimation of nucleated cell counts was performed using reference gene primer amplification. The assay was immunoSEQ multiplex PCR, and TCRdb's table has in-frame clones only and misses some. Clone size and the V and J calls come from that table; the DNA yielded D and trimming. The repertoire has around 110,000 clones, 82% of them found once; the top ten carry approximately 4.9%. This TCR was recovered from a woman aged 70 to 79 with acute or convalescent COVID-19. This chain joins TRBV7-9 and TRBJ2-6, with a possible D match to TRBD2 (5 bases). What was sequenced was peripheral blood. The DNA of the CDR3 is TGTGCCAGCAGCTTAACAGCTCTTGGGAGTTCTGGGGCCAACGTCCTGACTTTC. This translates into CASSLTALGSSGANVLTF. The full variable domain, with the rest looked up from reference TRBV7-9 and TRBJ2-6, is DTGVSQNPRHKITKRGQNVTFRCDPISEHNRLYWYRQTLGQGPEFLTYFQNEAQLEKSRLLSDRFSAERPKGSFSTLEIQRTEQGDSAMYLCASSLTALGSSGANVLTFGAGSRLTVL.